One sample yielded the 23 T cell receptor beta chains listed below, sequenced in a study of T cell responses to AZD1222 COVID-19 vaccine. Clones were read by immunoSEQ multiplex PCR, and TCRdb kept only the in-frame ones, dropping some. The table has some 130,000 clones, about 93% seen once. Source: peripheral blood, taken on day 0 of AZD1222 vaccination. The source of these receptors is an adult in good health.

V and J are TRBV24-1 and TRBJ2-1; 8 bases align to TRBD2. From germline, CDR1 is KGHDR and CDR2 SFDVKD. The CDR3 runs to 14 residues. V shed 8 bases, J shed 8 bases, and the junction held 10 bases outside the gene matches. CDR3 in amino acids: CATNLRGAGDEQFF. CDR3 bases: TGTGCCACCAATTTAAGGGGAGCGGGAGATGAGCAGTTCTTC.

The chain is built from TRBV11-2 and TRBJ2-7, with TRBD1 matching 7 bases. With 0 bases clipped from V and 3 bases from J, the junction kept 14 bases outside the gene matches. The CDR3 consists of 18 residues. From germline, CDR1 is SGHAT and CDR2 FQNNGV. Written as DNA, the CDR3 is TGTGCCAGCAGCTTAGAGGTCGTGGGCAGGGGGAACTTCTACGAGCAGTACTTC. This encodes CASSLEVVGRGNFYEQYF.

This clone was observed a single time. The V and J genes are TRBV12-3 or TRBV12-4 and TRBJ2-1; tentative D call: TRBD2 (5 bases). V dropped 1 base and J dropped 15 bases, with 13 bases sitting between them. The CDR3 has 12 residues. The CDR3 DNA is TGTGCCAGCAGTTTAGGACGTACCGAGGGGTTCTTC. It codes for CASSLGRTEGFF.

This clone came up once. This rearrangement joins TRBV2 to TRBJ1-4; D is ambiguous. The CDR3 extends over 14 amino acids. Trimming shortened V by 4 bases and J by 4 bases, and 10 bases separated the two germline ends. Germline CDR1 reads SNHLY; CDR2 reads FYNNEI. CDR3 sequence: CASSVGIVNEKLFF. Here the CDR3 DNA reads TGTGCCAGCAGTGTTGGCATCGTTAATGAAAAACTGTTTTTT.

This rearrangement joins TRBV28 to TRBJ1-4; 7 bases map to TRBD1. With V trimmed by 6 bases and J by 6 bases, 13 bases remained unmatched. Germline V gene sequence: CDR1 MDHEN, CDR2 SYDVKM. The CDR3 has 16 residues. The DNA of the CDR3 is TGTGCCAGCAGCCCGCCCGGGACAGTTTCATATGAAAAACTGTTTTTT. Residues: CASSPPGTVSYEKLFF.

The CDR3 is CASSSGLAVSYNEQFF. CDR3 in DNA: TGTGCCAGCAGCTCTGGACTAGCGGTCTCCTACAATGAGCAGTTCTTC. The chain employs TRBV5-4 and TRBJ2-1; 10 bases are a match to TRBD2. V was pared by 3 bases and J by 0 bases, with 3 bases of the junction left unmatched. Germline CDR1 SGHNT, CDR2 YYREEE (reference sequence). CDR3 length: 16 residues.

In its sample, this clone was seen once. The J gene is TRBJ1-2, the V gene TRBV27; TRBD1 is a possible D gene (5 bases). V was clipped by 5 bases and J by 4 bases, with 17 bases between them. The CDR3 covers 15 residues. Germline V gives CDR1 MNHEY, CDR2 SMNVEV (reference sequence). The CDR3 bases are TGTGCCAGCAGTACGTCCGCGGGGGAAATCTATGGCTACACCTTC. Its translation is CASSTSAGEIYGYTF.

The J gene is TRBJ2-3, the V gene TRBV5-4, with 9 bases matching TRBD2. The CDR3 is 15 residues long. Germline CDR1 reads SGHNT; CDR2 reads YYREEE (reference sequence). Trimming removed 2 bases from V and 2 bases from J; junction bases left unmatched: 3. Here the CDR3 DNA reads TGTGCCAGCAGCTTAGCGGGAGGACTCACAGATACGCAGTATTTT. Translated: CASSLAGGLTDTQYF.

The chain is built from TRBV5-4 and TRBJ2-2; maybe TRBD1 (6 bases). CDR1 SGHNT and CDR2 YYREEE come from the germline V gene (reference sequence). This CDR3 region has 14 residues. Trimming left V 6 bases short and J 4 bases short, with 13 bases between. The CDR3 spells CASTPGRGTGELFF. Here the CDR3 DNA reads TGTGCCAGCACCCCAGGCAGGGGCACCGGGGAGCTGTTTTTT.

The genes are TRBV7-8 and TRBJ1-5; D is unresolved. The germline CDR1 and CDR2 sequences are SGHVS and FQNEAQ. This CDR3 comprises 17 residues. Trimming removed 5 bases from V and 5 bases from J, with 22 bases in between. CDR3 region: CASSLSPVGNFYQPQHF. In DNA, the CDR3 is TGTGCCAGCAGCCTCTCCCCGGTTGGGAACTTCTATCAGCCCCAGCATTTT.

The V and J genes are TRBV5-1 and TRBJ1-2, with D hard to call. The CDR3 runs 13 residues. In germline, CDR1 is SGHRS, CDR2 YFSETQ. Trimming stripped 5 bases from V and 5 bases from J, with 13 bases between. Written as DNA, the CDR3 is TGCGCCAGCAGGGCCGCTGAGAGATATGGCTACACCTTC. It translates to CASRAAERYGYTF. Full variable domain (missing parts from reference TRBV5-1 and TRBJ1-2): KAGVTQTPRYLIKTRGQQVTLSCSPISGHRSVSWYQQTPGQGLQFLFEYFSETQRNKGNFPGRFSGRQFSNSRSEMNVSTLELGDSALYLCASRAAERYGYTFGSGTRLTVV.

The V gene is TRBV25-1, the J gene TRBJ1-1, with TRBD1 matching 9 bases. Germline CDR1 is MGHDK and CDR2 is SYGVNS. This CDR3 is 14 amino acids long. Germline trimming cut 5 bases from V and 1 base from J; bases unmatched to any gene: 2. The CDR3 sequence is CASSPTGGNTEAFF. Here the CDR3 DNA reads TGTGCCAGCAGTCCGACAGGGGGGAACACTGAAGCTTTCTTT.

This chain uses TRBV5-1 with TRBJ1-6; possibly TRBD1 for D (5 bases). Per the germline V gene, CDR1 is SGHRS and CDR2 is YFSETQ. V was shortened by 0 bases and J by 5 bases, with 9 bases between the two germline ends. The CDR3 loop spans 15 amino acids. CDR3 nucleotide sequence: TGCGCCAGCAGCTTGGAAAGGGGAGATAATTCACCCCTCCACTTT. Its translation is CASSLERGDNSPLHF.

The CDR3 region has the DNA TGTGCCAGCTCACCCGAGAATTCACCCCTCCACTTT. Protein sequence: CASSPENSPLHF. The chain carries TRBV18 and TRBJ1-6; the D is unclear. CDR1 KGHSH and CDR2 LQKENI come from the germline V gene. This CDR3 is built from 12 residues. Trimming shortened V by 3 bases and J by 7 bases, and 4 bases separated the two germline ends.

The chain is built from TRBV2 and TRBJ2-1, with 7 bases fitting TRBD2. The CDR3 loop spans 13 amino acids. Germline V gene lookup returns CDR1 SNHLY and CDR2 FYNNEI. V lost 8 bases to trimming and J lost 9 bases; unmatched junction nucleotides: 10. The CDR3 loop is CASERLAGGEQFF. The CDR3, as DNA: TGTGCCAGCGAGAGACTAGCAGGAGGTGAGCAGTTCTTC.

V is TRBV3-1 (or the pseudogene TRBV3-2) and J is TRBJ2-1, with D possibly being TRBD2 (6 bases). The germline V gene has CDR1 LGHDT and CDR2 YNNKEL (reference sequence). This CDR3 is 16 amino acids long. V was clipped by 0 bases and J by 9 bases, with 18 bases between them. The DNA for the CDR3 is TGTGCCAGCAGCCAAGATGAAGTCGGGAGCTTTTCTGAGCAGTTCTTC. The encoded protein is CASSQDEVGSFSEQFF.

The gene calls are TRBV5-6 and TRBJ2-7; the match to TRBD1 covers 10 bases. The CDR3 loop spans 15 amino acids. Germline values: CDR1 SGHDT, CDR2 YYEEEE. V lost 2 bases, J lost 4 bases, and 6 bases stayed unmatched. CDR3 region: CASSFLDRGLYEQYF. CDR3 DNA: TGTGCCAGCAGCTTTCTCGACAGGGGGCTATACGAGCAGTACTTC.

This chain joins TRBV29-1 and TRBJ2-5; possibly TRBD1 for D (6 bases). The germline gives CDR1 SQVTM, CDR2 ANQGSEA. The CDR3 has 11 amino acids. Trimming left V 3 bases short and J 6 bases short, with 8 bases between. CDR3 region: CSVDRGKTQYF. The CDR3 nucleotides are TGCAGCGTTGACAGGGGAAAGACCCAGTACTTC.

The V call is TRBV6-2 or TRBV6-3, the J call TRBJ2-7; D may match TRBD1 or TRBD2 (5 bases each). The V gene's germline CDR1 is MNHEY and CDR2 SVGEGT. V shed 5 bases and J shed 3 bases, with 11 bases lying between them. The CDR3 totals 13 residues. Written as DNA, the CDR3 is TGTGCCAGCAGTGAGCCTGGGGGCTACGAGCAGTACTTC. It is translated as CASSEPGGYEQYF.

The chain couples TRBV29-1 to TRBJ2-1; D remains unclear. This CDR3 has 15 amino acids. Germline assignment: CDR1 SQVTM and CDR2 ANQGSEA. Between the trimmed V and J ends, which lost 2 bases and 7 bases, there was a span of 18 bases. The CDR3 DNA follows: TGCAGCGTTGAACAGGTGGGCTCGCGAAGGAATGAGCAGTTCTTC. This gives the protein CSVEQVGSRRNEQFF.

The chain recombines TRBV4-1 with TRBJ1-2; a possible D gene is TRBD1 (6 bases). The length of the CDR3 is 14 residues. V dropped 3 bases and J dropped 5 bases, with 13 bases sitting between them. Germline lookup yields CDR1 MGHRA and CDR2 YSYEKL. This CDR3 reads CASSQILGAYGYTF. CDR3 nucleotide sequence: TGCGCCAGCAGCCAGATATTGGGGGCGTATGGCTACACCTTC.

V is TRBV28 and J is TRBJ1-4; no firm D call. Germline V CDR1 and CDR2: MDHEN, SYDVKM. The CDR3 runs to 14 residues. V lost 5 bases to trimming and J lost 4 bases, with 11 bases between them. The CDR3 nucleotides are TGTGCCAGCAGTCCCCGAAGGTATAATGAAAAACTGTTTTTT. This translates into CASSPRRYNEKLFF. Full variable domain (missing parts from reference TRBV28 and TRBJ1-4): DVKVTQSSRYLVKRTGEKVFLECVQDMDHENMFWYRQDPGLGLRLIYFSYDVKMKEKGDIPEGYSVSREKKERFSLILESASTNQTSMYLCASSPRRYNEKLFFGSGTQLSVL.

This clone was detected only once. The chain joins TRBV29-1 to TRBJ1-4, with a possible D match to TRBD1 (6 bases). CDR3 size: 14 residues. CDR1 and CDR2 (germline): SQVTM, ANQGSEA. V lost 6 bases and J 2 bases, leaving 13 bases between the germline ends. This CDR3 is CSVGLGGTNEKLFF. Written as DNA, the CDR3 is TGCAGCGTCGGTCTAGGGGGGACTAATGAAAAACTGTTTTTT.